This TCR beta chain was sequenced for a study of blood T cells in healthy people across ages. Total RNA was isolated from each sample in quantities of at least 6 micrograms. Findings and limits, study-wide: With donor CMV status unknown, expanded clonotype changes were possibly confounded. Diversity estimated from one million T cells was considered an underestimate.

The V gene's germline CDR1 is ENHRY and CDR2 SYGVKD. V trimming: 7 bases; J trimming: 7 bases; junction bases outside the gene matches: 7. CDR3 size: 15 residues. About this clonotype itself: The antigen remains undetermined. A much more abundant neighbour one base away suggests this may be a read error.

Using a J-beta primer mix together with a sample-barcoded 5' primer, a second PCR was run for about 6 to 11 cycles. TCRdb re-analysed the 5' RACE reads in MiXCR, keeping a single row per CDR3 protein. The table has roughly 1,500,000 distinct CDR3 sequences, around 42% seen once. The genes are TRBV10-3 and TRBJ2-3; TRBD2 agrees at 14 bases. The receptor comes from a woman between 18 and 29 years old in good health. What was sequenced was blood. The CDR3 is CAITGTSGGTNTQYF. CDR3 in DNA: TGTGCCATCACCGGGACTAGCGGGGGTACAAATACGCAGTATTTT.